The present T cell receptor beta chain was sequenced within a study of beta chain features in type 1 diabetes. Regarding this clone: Its antigen is unknown.

Study outcomes and limitations: Equally in patients and controls, PCR might preferentially amplify shorter templates. Type 1 diabetes patients had moderately but significantly shorter TCRB CDR3s in all four CD4+ subsets. In comparison with healthy donors, patients had naive, central memory and Treg TCRB repertoires that appeared more similar.

The authors obtained over 98% purity in all sorted populations. Expressed TCRB transcripts were sequenced after all isolated RNA was converted to cDNA. Sequencing was performed with immunoSEQ multiplex PCR; in TCRdb, only in-frame clones are kept and a portion is missing. The table has over 120,000 clones, around 9.3% seen once. Material: naive CD4+ T cells from blood. This receptor was taken from a man aged 18 to 30 in good health.

CDR3 in DNA: TGTGCCAGCAGCCTCGACTCATTTAACTATGGCTACACCTTC. It translates to CASSLDSFNYGYTF. This sequence joins TRBV7-2 and TRBJ1-2, with D uncertain. Germline loops: CDR1 SGHTA, CDR2 FQGNSA. This CDR3 is built from 14 residues. The ends were cut back, 5 bases at V and 1 base at J, with 11 bases in the middle. Combining the CDR3 with reference TRBV7-2 and TRBJ1-2 gives the whole variable domain GAGVSQSPSNKVTEKGKDVELRCDPISGHTALYWYRQSLGQGLEFLIYFQGNSAPDKSGLPSDRFSAERTGGSVSTLTIQRTQQEDSAVYLCASSLDSFNYGYTFGSGTRLTVV.